This is a list of T cell receptor beta chains from one sample in a study of blood T cell repertoires in COVID-19. Clones were read by immunoSEQ multiplex PCR, and TCRdb kept only the in-frame ones, dropping some. The data show more than 50,000 clones, with under 85% seen just once and 25% to 30% held by the top ten. Sample: peripheral blood. Receptors originate from an elderly woman with acute or convalescent COVID-19. Both conserved end residues are part of each CDR3. A D gene is named only where the DNA matches it firmly. Size is omitted from some rows. Given values are once, few, many or a class for expanded clones.

length | J | V | size | D | CDR3 | DNA
18 | TRBJ2-2 | TRBV9 | few | TRBD1 | CASSVARTGGGFAGELFF | TGTGCCAGCAGCGTAGCTCGGACAGGGGGCGGCTTCGCCGGGGAGCTGTTTTTT
15 | TRBJ2-1 | TRBV24-1 | NA | TRBD2 | CATETGTKPYNEQFF | TGTGCCACAGAAACCGGGACTAAACCCTACAATGAGCAGTTCTTC
16 | TRBJ1-2 | TRBV10-1 | few | NA | CASSESGWGLGYGYTF | TGCGCCAGCAGTGAGTCGGGATGGGGGCTCGGCTATGGCTACACCTTC
14 | TRBJ2-5 | TRBV7-2 | NA | TRBD2 | CASTDLAGLETQYF | TGTGCCAGCACGGATCTAGCGGGACTGGAGACCCAGTACTTC
17 | TRBJ2-7 | TRBV7-9 | NA | TRBD2 | CASSPRPLAGGAYEQYF | TGTGCCAGCAGCCCACGGCCTCTAGCGGGAGGTGCCTACGAGCAGTACTTC
16 | TRBJ2-2 | TRBV30 | many | TRBD2 | CAWTRTSGRSTGELFF | TGTGCCTGGACCAGGACTAGCGGGAGGAGCACCGGGGAGCTGTTTTTT
17 | TRBJ2-5 | TRBV7-2 | NA | TRBD1 | CASSLPVGNRGHETQYF | TGTGCCAGCAGCTTACCGGTCGGTAACAGGGGGCACGAGACCCAGTACTTC
14 | TRBJ2-6 | TRBV5-6 | NA | NA | CASSNTVGANVLTF | TGTGCCAGCAGTAATACAGTCGGGGCCAACGTCCTGACTTTC
14 | TRBJ2-3 | TRBV5-1 | NA | NA | CASSLAQGADTQYF | TGCGCCAGCAGCTTGGCCCAGGGCGCAGATACGCAGTATTTT
15 | TRBJ2-2 | TRBV7-3 | NA | TRBD1 | CASSITQGSIGELFF | TGTGCCAGCAGCATCACACAGGGGTCCATCGGGGAGCTGTTTTTT
16 | TRBJ2-5 | TRBV5-4 | few | NA | CASSTYRDTPQETQYF | TGTGCCAGCAGCACATACCGGGACACTCCACAAGAGACCCAGTACTTC
14 | TRBJ1-2 | TRBV7-2 | NA | TRBD1 | CASSRGQGADGYTF | TGTGCCAGCAGCCGCGGACAGGGGGCAGATGGCTACACCTTC
19 | TRBJ2-7 | TRBV11-3 | NA | TRBD1 | CASSLESGQGGFFYYEQYF | TGTGCCAGCAGCTTAGAATCCGGACAGGGAGGCTTTTTTTACTACGAGCAGTACTTC
14 | TRBJ2-1 | TRBV19 | NA | NA | CASSIGTEGNEQFF | TGTGCCAGTAGTATTGGTACGGAGGGGAATGAGCAGTTCTTC
19 | TRBJ2-2 | TRBV9 | NA | TRBD2 | CASSAGVGSSGRFLGELFF | TGTGCCAGCAGCGCGGGGGTAGGATCTAGCGGGAGGTTCCTGGGGGAGCTGTTTTTT
16 | TRBJ2-1 | TRBV7-9 | NA | TRBD2 | CASSSLLAGARGEQFF | TGTGCCAGCAGCTCTCTTCTAGCGGGAGCTAGGGGTGAGCAGTTCTTC
18 | TRBJ2-3 | TRBV19 | NA | TRBD2 | CASSTEGILAGVRDTQYF | TGTGCCAGTAGTACCGAGGGTATCCTAGCGGGAGTCAGAGATACGCAGTATTTT
15 | TRBJ2-5 | TRBV10-3 | NA | TRBD1 | CAISEAQGAGETQYF | TGTGCCATCAGTGAGGCACAGGGGGCGGGAGAGACCCAGTACTTC
15 | TRBJ2-1 | TRBV5-6 | NA | NA | CASSPAGNSYNEQFF | TGTGCCAGCAGCCCGGCGGGCAACTCCTACAATGAGCAGTTCTTC
16 | TRBJ2-3 | TRBV5-1 | NA | NA | CASSLAPPRGTDTQYF | TGCGCCAGCAGCTTGGCCCCCCCCAGGGGCACAGATACGCAGTATTTT
17 | TRBJ2-7 | TRBV4-2 | many | NA | CASSQHANVQGSYEQYF | TGTGCCAGCAGCCAACACGCCAATGTCCAGGGCTCCTACGAGCAGTACTTC
14 | TRBJ2-1 | TRBV7-3 | NA | NA | CASSPGTPVNEQFF | TGTGCCAGCAGCCCCGGGACTCCAGTCAATGAGCAGTTCTTC
13 | TRBJ1-4 | TRBV6-1 | NA | NA | CASSDTGREKLFF | TGTGCCAGCAGTGATACAGGGAGAGAAAAACTGTTTTTT
13 | TRBJ1-1 | TRBV29-1 | NA | NA | CSVEGWQNTEAFF | TGCAGCGTTGAAGGCTGGCAGAACACTGAAGCTTTCTTT
12 | TRBJ2-5 | TRBV7-9 | NA | NA | CASSPSEETQYF | TGTGCCAGCAGCCCCAGCGAGGAGACCCAGTACTTC
20 | TRBJ1-2 | TRBV7-7 | NA | TRBD1 | CASSLAIKPRTGGTNYGYTF | TGTGCTAGCAGCTTAGCGATAAAGCCTAGGACAGGGGGAACTAACTATGGCTACACCTTC
19 | TRBJ2-1 | TRBV11-3 | once | TRBD2 | CASSARTAGTSGRAGEQFF | TGTGCCAGCAGCGCCCGTACCGCTGGGACTAGCGGGAGGGCCGGTGAGCAGTTCTTC
14 | TRBJ1-6 | TRBV19 | few | NA | CASTKGVGNSPLHF | TGTGCCAGTACCAAGGGGGTAGGGAATTCACCCCTCCACTTT
12 | TRBJ1-5 | TRBV12-3/TRBV12-4 | once | NA | CASSLLSQPQHF | TGTGCCAGCAGTTTACTCAGTCAGCCCCAGCATTTT
14 | TRBJ2-2 | TRBV11-2 | once | NA | CASSLDRTPRELFF | TGTGCCAGCAGCTTAGATCGAACACCCCGAGAGCTGTTTTTT
14 | TRBJ2-3 | TRBV15 | NA | TRBD2 | CATSRELAGGLQYF | TGTGCCACCAGCAGAGAACTAGCGGGAGGGTTACAGTATTTT
15 | TRBJ1-6 | TRBV2 | NA | NA | CASSGQGLDKSPLHF | TGTGCCAGCAGTGGCCAGGGCCTTGATAAATCACCCCTCCACTTT
14 | TRBJ2-7 | TRBV12-5 | NA | TRBD1 | CASATAEGAAEQYF | TGTGCTAGTGCCACCGCCGAGGGGGCGGCCGAGCAGTACTTC
15 | TRBJ2-5 | TRBV10-3 | few | NA | CAISESGRVGETQYF | TGTGCCATCAGTGAGTCCGGCAGGGTAGGGGAGACCCAGTACTTC
12 | TRBJ1-5 | TRBV25-1 | NA | NA | CASTSTGQPQHF | TGTGCCAGCACCTCCACGGGGCAGCCCCAGCATTTT
16 | TRBJ2-1 | TRBV25-1 | NA | TRBD2 | CASSDLGLAGDNEQFF | TGTGCCAGCAGTGACTTGGGACTAGCGGGGGACAATGAGCAGTTCTTC
14 | TRBJ2-7 | TRBV4-3 | few | TRBD1 | CASSLNRGLYEQYF | TGCGCCAGCAGCCTAAACAGGGGGCTCTACGAGCAGTACTTC
20 | TRBJ2-3 | TRBV5-1 | few | TRBD2 | CASSLELGRSGRGGTDTQYF | TGCGCCAGCAGCTTGGAGCTGGGGCGTAGCGGGAGGGGTGGCACAGATACGCAGTATTTT
15 | TRBJ2-7 | TRBV5-1 | NA | TRBD1 | CASSLRGQGVYEQYF | TGCGCCAGCAGCTTGAGGGGACAGGGAGTCTACGAGCAGTACTTC
16 | TRBJ1-6 | TRBV7-2 | few | NA | CASSLARGGQNSPLHF | TGTGCCAGCAGCTTAGCGAGGGGAGGTCAGAATTCACCCCTCCACTTT
17 | TRBJ2-1 | TRBV19 | NA | TRBD2 | CASSARGAGVAYNEQFF | TGTGCCAGTAGTGCCCGTGGAGCGGGAGTGGCATACAATGAGCAGTTCTTC